This T cell receptor beta chain came from a study of CD8+ T cells in alopecia areata. Concerning this clone itself: A far larger clone lies a single base away; this is likely a read error. This sample includes further DNA sequences coding for the same CDR3.

CDR3 size: 15 residues. V was shortened by 0 bases and J by 7 bases, with 12 bases between the two germline ends. Germline-derived CDR1 and CDR2 are MGHRA and YSYEKL. Following RNA extraction, reverse transcription yielded cDNA that acted as the sequencing template. Clones were read by immunoSEQ multiplex PCR, and TCRdb kept only the in-frame ones, dropping some. Here the sample spans over 100,000 clones, about 47% being singletons. The clonotype was recovered from a human donor with alopecia areata. The sequenced sample was CD8+ T cells sorted from blood, obtained at week 0. This rearrangement joins TRBV4-1 to TRBJ2-2; a weak D match, TRBD2 (5 bases). The CDR3: CASSQELANSGELFF. The CDR3 bases are TGCGCCAGCAGCCAAGAGTTAGCGAATAGCGGGGAGCTGTTTTTT.